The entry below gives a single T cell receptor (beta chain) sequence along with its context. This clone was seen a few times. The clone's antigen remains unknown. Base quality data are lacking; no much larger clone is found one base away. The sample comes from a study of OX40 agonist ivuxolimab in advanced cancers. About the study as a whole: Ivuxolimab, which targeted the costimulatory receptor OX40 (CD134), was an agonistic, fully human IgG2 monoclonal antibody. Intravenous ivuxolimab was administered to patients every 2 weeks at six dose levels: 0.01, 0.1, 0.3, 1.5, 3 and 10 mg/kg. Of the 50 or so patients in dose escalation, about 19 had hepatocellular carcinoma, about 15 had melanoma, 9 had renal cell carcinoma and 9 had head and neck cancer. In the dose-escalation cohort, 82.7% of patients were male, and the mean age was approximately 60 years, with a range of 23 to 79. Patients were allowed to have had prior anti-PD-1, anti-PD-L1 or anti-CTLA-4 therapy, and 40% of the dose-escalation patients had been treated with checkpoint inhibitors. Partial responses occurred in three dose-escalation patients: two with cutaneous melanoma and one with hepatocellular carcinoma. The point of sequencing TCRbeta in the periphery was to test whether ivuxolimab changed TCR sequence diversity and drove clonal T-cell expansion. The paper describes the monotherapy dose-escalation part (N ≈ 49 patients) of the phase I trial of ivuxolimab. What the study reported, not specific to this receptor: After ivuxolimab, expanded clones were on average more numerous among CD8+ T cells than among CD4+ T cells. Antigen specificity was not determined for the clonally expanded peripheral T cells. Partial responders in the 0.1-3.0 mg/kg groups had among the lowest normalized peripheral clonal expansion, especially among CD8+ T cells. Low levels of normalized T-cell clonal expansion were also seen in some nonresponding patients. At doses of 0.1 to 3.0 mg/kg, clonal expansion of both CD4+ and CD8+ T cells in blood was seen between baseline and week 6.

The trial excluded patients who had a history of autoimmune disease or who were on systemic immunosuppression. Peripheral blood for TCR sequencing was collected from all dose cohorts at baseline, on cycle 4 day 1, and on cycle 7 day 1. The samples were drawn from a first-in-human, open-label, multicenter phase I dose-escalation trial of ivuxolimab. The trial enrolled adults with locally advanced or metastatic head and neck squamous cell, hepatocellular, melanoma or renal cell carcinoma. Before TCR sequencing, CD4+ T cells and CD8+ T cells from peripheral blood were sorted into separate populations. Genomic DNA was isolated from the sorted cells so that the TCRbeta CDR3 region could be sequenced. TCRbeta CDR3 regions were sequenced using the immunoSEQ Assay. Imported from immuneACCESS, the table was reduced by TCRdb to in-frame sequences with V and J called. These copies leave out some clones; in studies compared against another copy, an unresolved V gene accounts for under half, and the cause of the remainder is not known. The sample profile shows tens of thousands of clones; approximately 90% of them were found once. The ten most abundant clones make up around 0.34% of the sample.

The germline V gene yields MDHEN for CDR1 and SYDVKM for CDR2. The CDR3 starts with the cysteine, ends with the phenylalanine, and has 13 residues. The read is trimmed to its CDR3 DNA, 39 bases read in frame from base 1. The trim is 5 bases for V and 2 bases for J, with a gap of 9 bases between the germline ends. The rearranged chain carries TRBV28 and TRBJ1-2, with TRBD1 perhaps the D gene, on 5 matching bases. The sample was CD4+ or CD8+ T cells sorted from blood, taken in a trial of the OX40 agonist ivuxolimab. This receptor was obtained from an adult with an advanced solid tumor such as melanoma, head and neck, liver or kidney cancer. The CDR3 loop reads CASSLGPNYGYTF. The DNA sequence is TGTGCCAGCAGTCTGGGACCCAACTATGGCTACACCTTC.